This T cell receptor beta chain originates from a study of CD8 T cells in ankylosing spondylitis. V was pared by 0 bases and J by 0 bases, with 21 bases between. The CDR3 is made up of 20 amino acids. Germline CDR1 and CDR2: MNHGY and SAAAGT. Using its own MiXCR run on the 5' RACE reads, TCRdb lists one record per CDR3 protein. The data hold fewer than 550,000 distinct CDR3 sequences, with approximately 5% observed a single time. Findings and caveats of the study: What seemed typical of ankylosing spondylitis blood was a TCR beta motif built from about 8 highly homologous variants. Disease-associated clones were reportedly significantly overrepresented in matched ankylosing spondylitis synovial fluid. Earlier studies detected some motif variants in reactive arthritis synovial fluid and blood.

This clonotype was found many times. Its specificity is not known. This chain uses TRBV6-8 with TRBJ1-5; D may be TRBD1 (5 bases). The sequence was collected from a male donor with ankylosing spondylitis. The sequenced sample consisted of blood, either unsorted or a sorted T cell fraction (not recorded which). This CDR3 reads CASSYSKGRPRVLSNQPQHF. In DNA form, the CDR3 reads TGTGCCAGCAGTTACTCGAAGGGGAGACCACGAGTACTTAGCAATCAGCCCCAGCATTTT.